The clone carrying this TCR beta chain was detected once. Antigen unknown. A read error may account for a junction end that differs from germline. TCRdb independently ran MiXCR on the reads; one entry per CDR3 protein. In the table there are about 920,000 distinct CDR3 sequences, around 29% of which are singletons. This sample was taken from a study of T cell repertoires in cytomegalovirus infection. CDR1 is SGHNT and CDR2 is YYREEE in the germline V gene (reference sequence). The length of the CDR3 is 15 residues. The starting material was cultured CD8+ T cells from PBMCs, obtained from culture after CMV antigen stimulation. This TCR was recovered from a human donor in good health (CMV status not recorded). Some clones in this sample may be carry-over from other donors' samples. V usage is TRBV5-4 and J usage is TRBJ2-2; 7 bases fit TRBD1. DNA of the CDR3: TGTGCCAGCACCTCGGGGACAGTCAACATCGGGGAGCTGTTTTTT. Its protein product is CASTSGTVNIGELFF. The variable domain in full, completed from reference TRBV5-4 and TRBJ2-2, reads ETGVTQSPTHLIKTRGQQVTLRCSSQSGHNTVSWYQQALGQGPQFIFQYYREEENGRGNFPPRFSGLQFPNYSSELNVNALELDDSALYLCASTSGTVNIGELFFGEGSRLTVL.